The clone carrying this TCR beta chain was detected only a few times. Its antigen is not known. Using a J-beta primer mix together with a sample-barcoded 5' primer, a second PCR was run for roughly 7 to 11 cycles. Each sample yielded at least 2.5 million CDR3-containing paired-end reads. TCRdb reanalysed the 5' RACE reads using MiXCR and keeps one entry per CDR3 protein. Of approximately 1,000,000 distinct CDR3 sequences listed, less than 50% are singletons. Each sample gave at least 6 million isolated PBMCs. The data stem from a study of blood T cells in healthy people across ages. Study-wide results and caveats: The study regarded diversity estimates from one million T cells as underestimates. Per million T cells, TCR beta diversity dropped roughly linearly as age increased.

Trimming at V came to 6 bases and at J to 8 bases, leaving 9 bases not matched to a gene. This CDR3 region has 14 residues. Germline CDR1 is MNHEY and CDR2 is SVGAGI. Sequencing was performed on blood. The chain links TRBV6-5 to TRBJ2-1; 8 nucleotides line up with TRBD2. The TCR comes from a woman aged 60 to 75 in good health. The CDR3, as DNA: TGTGCCAGCAGACCGGGACTAGGACGGTATGAGCAGTTCTTC. This sequence encodes CASRPGLGRYEQFF.